This T cell receptor (beta chain) was sequenced in a study of blood T cell repertoires in COVID-19. Study at large: The analysed material was cDNA or gDNA that came from T cells, B-cell-depleted T cells, or PBMCs.

Trimming cost V 4 bases and J 7 bases; bases outside gene matches: 8. CDR1 and CDR2 (germline): SGHTA, FQGNSA. The CDR3 is 16 residues long. TCRdb keeps only in-frame clones here, not all; method: immunoSEQ multiplex PCR. The table lists 200,000 to 250,000 clones, approximately 77% of them singletons, with 3% to 4.5% in the top ten. The chain joins TRBV7-2 to TRBJ1-6, with 9 bases aligning to TRBD1. This TCR came from a woman of 80 years or more with acute or convalescent COVID-19. Sequencing used peripheral blood. The CDR3 sequence: CASSSTGTGKNSPLHF. DNA for the CDR3: TGTGCCAGCAGCTCAACCGGGACAGGGAAGAATTCACCCCTCCACTTT.